This record concerns one T cell receptor beta chain sequence. The antigen is not known. Sequenced by immunoSEQ multiplex PCR; TCRdb stores in-frame clones only, minus some. The table records under 20,000 clones, 70% to 90% of them present only once. This sample was included in a study of T cells in localized non-small cell lung cancer. Findings and caveats of the study: Appearances in adjacent lung were noted for a median approximately 50 of the top 100 tumor clones. Density of T cells in blood, when higher, went with longer overall survival.

V was trimmed by 6 bases and J by 0 bases, leaving 6 bases between them. The CDR3 loop spans 13 amino acids. Germline V gene sequence: CDR1 KGHSH, CDR2 LQKENI. This chain joins TRBV18 and TRBJ1-3; no clear D. The material sequenced was peripheral blood, taken before any cancer treatment. The sequence derives from a male donor older than 55 with stage I lung adenocarcinoma. CDR3 in amino acids: CASSTDSGNTIYF. CDR3 in DNA: TGTGCCAGCTCCACAGACTCTGGAAACACCATATATTTT.